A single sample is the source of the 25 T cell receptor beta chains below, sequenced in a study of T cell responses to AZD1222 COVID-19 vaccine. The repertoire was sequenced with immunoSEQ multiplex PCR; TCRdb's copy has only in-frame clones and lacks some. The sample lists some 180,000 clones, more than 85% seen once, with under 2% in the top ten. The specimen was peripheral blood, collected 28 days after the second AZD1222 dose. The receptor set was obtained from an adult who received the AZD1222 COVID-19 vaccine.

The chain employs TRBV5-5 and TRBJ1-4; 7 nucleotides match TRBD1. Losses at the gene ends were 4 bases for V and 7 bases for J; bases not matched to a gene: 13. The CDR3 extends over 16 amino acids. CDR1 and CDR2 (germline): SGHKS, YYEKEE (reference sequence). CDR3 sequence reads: CASSLLPGGATEKLFF. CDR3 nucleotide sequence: TGTGCCAGCAGCCTTCTCCCAGGGGGGGCGACTGAAAAACTGTTTTTT.

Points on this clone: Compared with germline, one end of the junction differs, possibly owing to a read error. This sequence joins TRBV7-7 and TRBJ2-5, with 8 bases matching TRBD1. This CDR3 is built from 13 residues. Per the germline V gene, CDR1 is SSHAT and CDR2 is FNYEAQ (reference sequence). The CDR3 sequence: CASSPGGMKTQYF. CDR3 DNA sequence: TGTGCTAGCAGCCCAGGGGGCATGAAGACCCAGTACTTC. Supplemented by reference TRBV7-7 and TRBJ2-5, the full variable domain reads GAGVSQSPRYKVTKRGQDVTLRCDPISSHATLYWYQQALGQGPEFLTYFNYEAQPDKSGLPSDRFSAERPEGSISTLTIQRTEQRDSAMYRCASSPGGMKTQYFGPGTRLLVL.

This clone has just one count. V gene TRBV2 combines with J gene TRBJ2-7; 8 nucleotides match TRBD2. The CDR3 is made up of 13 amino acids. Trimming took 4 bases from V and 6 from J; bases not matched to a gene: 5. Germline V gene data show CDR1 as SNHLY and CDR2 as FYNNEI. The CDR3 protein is CASSATSGVEQYF. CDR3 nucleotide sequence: TGTGCCAGCAGTGCTACTAGCGGAGTCGAGCAGTACTTC.

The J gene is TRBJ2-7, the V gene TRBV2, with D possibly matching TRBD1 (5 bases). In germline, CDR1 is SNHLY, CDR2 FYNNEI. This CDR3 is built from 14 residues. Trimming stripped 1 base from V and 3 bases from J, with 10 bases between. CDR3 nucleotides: TGTGCCAGCAGTGAAGAGGCAGGGTACTACGAGCAGTACTTC. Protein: CASSEEAGYYEQYF. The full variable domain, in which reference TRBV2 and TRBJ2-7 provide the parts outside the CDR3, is EPEVTQTPSHQVTQMGQEVILRCVPISNHLYFYWYRQILGQKVEFLVSFYNNEISEKSEIFDDQFSVERPDGSNFTLKIRSTKLEDSAMYFCASSEEAGYYEQYFGPGTRLTVT.

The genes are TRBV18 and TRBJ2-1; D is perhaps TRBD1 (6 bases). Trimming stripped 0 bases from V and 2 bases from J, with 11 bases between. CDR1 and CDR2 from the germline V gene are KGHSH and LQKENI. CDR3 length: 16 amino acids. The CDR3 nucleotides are TGTGCCAGCTCACCACCTCAGGGGAGACCCTACAATGAGCAGTTCTTC. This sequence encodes CASSPPQGRPYNEQFF.

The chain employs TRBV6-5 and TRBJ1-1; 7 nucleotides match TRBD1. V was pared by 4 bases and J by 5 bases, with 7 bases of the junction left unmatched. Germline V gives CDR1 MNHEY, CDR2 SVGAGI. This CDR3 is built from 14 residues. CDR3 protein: CASSSQTGQTEAFF. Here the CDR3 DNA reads TGTGCCAGCAGTTCCCAGACAGGGCAGACTGAAGCTTTCTTT.

The DNA of the CDR3 is TGCAGCGTTGAAGATCCGGGCTTAAAGTACTTC. Protein product: CSVEDPGLKYF. The chain combines TRBV29-1 with TRBJ2-7; D uncertain. The V end lost 0 bases, the J end lost 11 bases, and 11 bases lay between the germline ends. The germline gives CDR1 SQVTM, CDR2 ANQGSEA. The CDR3 loop spans 11 amino acids.

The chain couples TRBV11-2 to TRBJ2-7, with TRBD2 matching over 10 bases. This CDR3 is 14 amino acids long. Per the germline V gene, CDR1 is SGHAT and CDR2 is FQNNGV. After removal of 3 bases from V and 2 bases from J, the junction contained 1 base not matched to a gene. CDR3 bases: TGTGCCAGCAGCTTCCTAGCGGGAGCCTACGAGCAGTACTTC. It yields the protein CASSFLAGAYEQYF.

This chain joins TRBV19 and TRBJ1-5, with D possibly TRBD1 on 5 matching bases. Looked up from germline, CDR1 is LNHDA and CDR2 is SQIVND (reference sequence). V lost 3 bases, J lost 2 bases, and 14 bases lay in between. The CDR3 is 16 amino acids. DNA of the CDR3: TGTGCCAGTAGTATGGATGAGGGGAGACGCAATCAGCCCCAGCATTTT. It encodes CASSMDEGRRNQPQHF.

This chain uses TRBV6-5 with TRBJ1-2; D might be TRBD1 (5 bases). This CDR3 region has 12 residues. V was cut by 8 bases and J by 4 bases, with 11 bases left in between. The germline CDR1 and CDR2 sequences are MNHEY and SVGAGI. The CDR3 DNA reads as TGTGCCAGCGAAACGGGGGGCTATGGCTACACCTTC. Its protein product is CASETGGYGYTF.

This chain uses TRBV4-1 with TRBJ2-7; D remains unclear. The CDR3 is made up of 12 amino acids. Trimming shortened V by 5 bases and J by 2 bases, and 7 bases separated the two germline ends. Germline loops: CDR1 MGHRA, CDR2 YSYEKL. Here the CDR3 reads CASSSLTYEQYF. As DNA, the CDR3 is TGCGCCAGCAGCTCTCTTACCTACGAGCAGTACTTC.

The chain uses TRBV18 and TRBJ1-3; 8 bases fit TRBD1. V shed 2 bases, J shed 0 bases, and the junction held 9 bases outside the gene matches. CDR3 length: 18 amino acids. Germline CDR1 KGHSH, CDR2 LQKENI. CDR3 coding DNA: TGTGCCAGCTCACCATTCCCGGGACAGGAATACTCTGGAAACACCATATATTTT. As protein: CASSPFPGQEYSGNTIYF.

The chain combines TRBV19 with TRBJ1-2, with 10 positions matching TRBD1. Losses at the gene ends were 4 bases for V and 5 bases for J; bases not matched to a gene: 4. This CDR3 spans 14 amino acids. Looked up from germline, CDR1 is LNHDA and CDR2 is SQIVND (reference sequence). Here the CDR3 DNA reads TGTGCCAGTAGTACGCAGGGACAGGGGTATGGCTACACCTTC. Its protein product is CASSTQGQGYGYTF.

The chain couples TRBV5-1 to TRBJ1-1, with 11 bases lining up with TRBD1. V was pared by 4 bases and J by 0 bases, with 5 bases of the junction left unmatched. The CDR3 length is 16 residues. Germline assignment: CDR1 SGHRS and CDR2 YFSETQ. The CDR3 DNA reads TGCGCCAGCAGCCTCGGGACAGGGGGTGTGAACACTGAAGCTTTCTTT. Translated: CASSLGTGGVNTEAFF.

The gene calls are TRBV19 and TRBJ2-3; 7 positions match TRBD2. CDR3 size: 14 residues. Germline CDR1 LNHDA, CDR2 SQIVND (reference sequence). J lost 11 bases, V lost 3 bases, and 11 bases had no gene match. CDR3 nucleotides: TGTGCCAGTAGTATCTCCCCCCTCACGGGGGGGCAGTATTTT. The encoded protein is CASSISPLTGGQYF. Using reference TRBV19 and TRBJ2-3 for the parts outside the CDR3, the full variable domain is DGGITQSPKYLFRKEGQNVTLSCEQNLNHDAMYWYRQDPGQGLRLIYYSQIVNDFQKGDIAEGYSVSREKKESFPLTVTSAQKNPTAFYLCASSISPLTGGQYFGPGTRLTVL.

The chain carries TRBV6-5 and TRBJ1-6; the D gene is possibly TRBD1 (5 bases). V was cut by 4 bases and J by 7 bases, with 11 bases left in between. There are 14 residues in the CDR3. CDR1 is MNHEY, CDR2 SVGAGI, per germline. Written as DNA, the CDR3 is TGTGCCAGCAGTTCCGACAGCCAGAATTCACCCCTCCACTTT. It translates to CASSSDSQNSPLHF.

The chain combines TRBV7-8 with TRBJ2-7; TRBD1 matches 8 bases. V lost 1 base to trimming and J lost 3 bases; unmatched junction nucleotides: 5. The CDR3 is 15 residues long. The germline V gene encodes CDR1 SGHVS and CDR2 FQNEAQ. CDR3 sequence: CASSLVQGAYYEQYF. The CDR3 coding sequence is TGTGCCAGCAGCTTAGTCCAGGGGGCATACTACGAGCAGTACTTC.

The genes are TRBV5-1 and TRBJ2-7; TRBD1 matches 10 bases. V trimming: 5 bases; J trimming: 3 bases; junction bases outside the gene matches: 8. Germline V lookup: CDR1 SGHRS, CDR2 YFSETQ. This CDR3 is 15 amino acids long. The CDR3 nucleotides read TGCGCCAGCAGAGCTTGGGACAGGGGCCTCTACGAGCAGTACTTC. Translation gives CASRAWDRGLYEQYF. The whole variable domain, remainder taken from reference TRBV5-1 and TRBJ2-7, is KAGVTQTPRYLIKTRGQQVTLSCSPISGHRSVSWYQQTPGQGLQFLFEYFSETQRNKGNFPGRFSGRQFSNSRSEMNVSTLELGDSALYLCASRAWDRGLYEQYFGPGTRLTVT.

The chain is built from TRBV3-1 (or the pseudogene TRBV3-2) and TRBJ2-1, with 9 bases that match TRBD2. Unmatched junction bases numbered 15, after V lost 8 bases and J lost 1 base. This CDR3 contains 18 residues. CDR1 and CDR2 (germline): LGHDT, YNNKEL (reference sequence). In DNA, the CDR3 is TGTGCCAGCTACCCCGGGCTAGCGGGACCTTCATCCTACAATGAGCAGTTCTTC. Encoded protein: CASYPGLAGPSSYNEQFF.

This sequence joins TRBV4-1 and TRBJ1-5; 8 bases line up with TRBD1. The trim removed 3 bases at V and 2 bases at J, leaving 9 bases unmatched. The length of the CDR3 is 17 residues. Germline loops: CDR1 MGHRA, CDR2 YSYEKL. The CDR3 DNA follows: TGCGCCAGCAGCCATCCTCTACAGGGGGGCGGCAATCAGCCCCAGCATTTT. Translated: CASSHPLQGGGNQPQHF.

The CDR3 loop reads CASSFLALQNEQFF. As DNA, the CDR3 is TGTGCCAGCAGCTTTTTAGCTCTTCAGAATGAGCAGTTCTTC. The chain employs TRBV7-2 and TRBJ2-1; D is undetermined. CDR1 is SGHTA and CDR2 is FQGNSA in the germline V gene. The germline V and J ends were trimmed by 3 bases and 7 bases, with 13 bases remaining between them. The CDR3 is 14 amino acids.

In DNA, the CDR3 is TGTGCCTGGAGGGGCGGGGGAGAGGGTAAGGATTCCTACAATGAGCAGTTCTTC. Translated, it gives CAWRGGGEGKDSYNEQFF. J is TRBJ2-1 and V is TRBV30; TRBD2 agrees at 7 bases. The J segment lost 1 base and the V segment lost 3 bases, leaving 15 bases of the junction unmatched. Germline V lookup: CDR1 GTSNPN, CDR2 SVGIG (reference sequence). The CDR3 covers 18 residues.

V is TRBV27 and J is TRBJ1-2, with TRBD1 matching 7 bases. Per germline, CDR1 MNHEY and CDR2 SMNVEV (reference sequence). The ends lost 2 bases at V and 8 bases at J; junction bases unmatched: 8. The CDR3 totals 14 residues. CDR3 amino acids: CASSLDREGQGYTF. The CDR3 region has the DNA TGTGCCAGCAGTTTAGACAGGGAGGGGCAGGGCTACACCTTC.

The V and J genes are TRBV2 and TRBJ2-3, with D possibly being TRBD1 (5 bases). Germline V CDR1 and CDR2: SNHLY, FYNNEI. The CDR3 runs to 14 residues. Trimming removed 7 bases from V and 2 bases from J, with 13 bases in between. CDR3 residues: CASTQSGYTDTQYF. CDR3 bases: TGTGCCAGCACGCAATCAGGGTACACAGATACGCAGTATTTT.

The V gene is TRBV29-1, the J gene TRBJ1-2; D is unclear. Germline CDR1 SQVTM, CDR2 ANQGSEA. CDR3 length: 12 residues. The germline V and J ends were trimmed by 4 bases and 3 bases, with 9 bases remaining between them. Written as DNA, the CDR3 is TGCAGCGTTGTGGGTCAGGACTATGGCTACACCTTC. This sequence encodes CSVVGQDYGYTF.